In its sample, the clone carrying this T cell receptor beta chain was seen a few times. Its antigen is not known. CDR1 is ENHRY and CDR2 is SYGVKD in the germline V gene. The CDR3 contains 13 residues. With 7 bases clipped from V and 6 bases from J, the junction kept 7 bases outside the gene matches. The data stem from a study of T cells after yellow fever vaccination. Findings and limits, study-wide: In post-booster samples, most primary-vaccination clones reappeared (roughly 96% CD4, roughly 89% CD8). Although the secondary response was weaker, it peaked faster, at day 5 versus 15.

The TCR cDNA carried a universal primer site and UMIs from 5'RACE template switching. TCRdb used MiXCR to reprocess the 5' RACE reads, holding one entry per CDR3 protein. The sample has approximately 510,000 distinct CDR3 sequences, 21% seen once. The clonotype originates from a man between 18 and 35 years old who received the YFV17D yellow fever vaccine. This sequence joins TRBV10-3 and TRBJ2-7, with TRBD1 matching 9 bases. The sequencing here drew on PBMCs, taken less than 25 days after the first yellow fever vaccination. CDR3 DNA sequence: TGTGCCATCAAAATCGCGGACAGGGGCGAGCAGTACTTC. Protein sequence: CAIKIADRGEQYF.